The source of this T cell receptor (beta chain) is a study of T cell repertoires in cytomegalovirus infection. Study at large: Public TCR beta signature analysis indicated the presence of both CMV infection and matching HLA type. Study-level points and caveats: Dominating the ex vivo response were TCR beta clonotypes that were CMV-specific and HLA-C-restricted.

This clonotype has ten or more counts. Its antigen is undetermined. Using its own MiXCR run on the reads, TCRdb lists one record per CDR3 protein. This sample has 490,000 or so distinct CDR3 sequences, with roughly 12% found just once. CDR1 and CDR2 (germline): SGHNT, YYREEE (reference sequence). The CDR3 sequence is 13 residues long. Deletions cut 4 bases from V and 3 bases from J, with 10 bases between. V gene TRBV5-4 combines with J gene TRBJ1-2; tentative D call: TRBD1 (6 bases). Source material: PBMCs. This TCR derives from a human donor in good health (CMV status not recorded). Some clones in this sample may be carry-over from other donors' samples. The CDR3 nucleotides read TGTGCCAGCAGCACCTCAGGGGACTATGGCTACACCTTC. Translation: CASSTSGDYGYTF.